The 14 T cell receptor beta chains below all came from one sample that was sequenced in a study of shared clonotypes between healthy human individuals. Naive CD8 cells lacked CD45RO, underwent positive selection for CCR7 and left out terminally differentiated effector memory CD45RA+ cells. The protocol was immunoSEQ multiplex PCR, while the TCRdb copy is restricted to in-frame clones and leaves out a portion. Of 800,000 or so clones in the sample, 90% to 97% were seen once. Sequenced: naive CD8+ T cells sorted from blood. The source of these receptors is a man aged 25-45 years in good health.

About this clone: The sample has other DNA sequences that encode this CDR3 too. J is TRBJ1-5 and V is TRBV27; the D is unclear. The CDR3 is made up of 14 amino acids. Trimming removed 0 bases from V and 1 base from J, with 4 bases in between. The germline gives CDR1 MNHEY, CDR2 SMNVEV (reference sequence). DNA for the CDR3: TGTGCCAGCAGTTTATCTGGGAGCAATCAGCCCCAGCATTTT. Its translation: CASSLSGSNQPQHF.

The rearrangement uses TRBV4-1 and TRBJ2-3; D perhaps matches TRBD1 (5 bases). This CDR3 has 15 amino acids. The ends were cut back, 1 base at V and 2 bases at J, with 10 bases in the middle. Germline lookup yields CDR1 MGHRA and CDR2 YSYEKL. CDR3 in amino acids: CASSQVPQDTDTQYF. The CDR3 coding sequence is TGCGCCAGCAGCCAAGTCCCACAGGACACAGATACGCAGTATTTT.

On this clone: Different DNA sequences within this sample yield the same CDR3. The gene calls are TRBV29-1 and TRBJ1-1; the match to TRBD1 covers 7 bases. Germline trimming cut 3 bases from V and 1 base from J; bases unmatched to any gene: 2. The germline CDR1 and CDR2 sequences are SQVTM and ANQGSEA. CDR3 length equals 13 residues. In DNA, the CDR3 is TGCAGCGTTGAGGGGACAGCGAACACTGAAGCTTTCTTT. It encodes CSVEGTANTEAFF.

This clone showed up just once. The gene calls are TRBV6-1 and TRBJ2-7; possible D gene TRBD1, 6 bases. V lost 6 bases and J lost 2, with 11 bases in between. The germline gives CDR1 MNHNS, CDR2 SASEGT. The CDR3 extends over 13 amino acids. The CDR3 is CASRGQPTYEQYF. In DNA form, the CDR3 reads TGTGCCAGCAGAGGACAGCCAACCTACGAGCAGTACTTC.

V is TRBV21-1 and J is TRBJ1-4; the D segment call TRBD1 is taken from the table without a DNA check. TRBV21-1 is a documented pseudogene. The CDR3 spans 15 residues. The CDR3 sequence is CASSKATTTNEKLFF. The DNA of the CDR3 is TGTGCCAGCAGCAAAGCAACAACAACTAATGAAAAACTGTTTTTT.

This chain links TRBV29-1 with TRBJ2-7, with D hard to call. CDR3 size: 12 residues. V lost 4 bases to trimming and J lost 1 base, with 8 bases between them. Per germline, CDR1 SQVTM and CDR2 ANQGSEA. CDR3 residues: CSVVGFSYEQYF. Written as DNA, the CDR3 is TGCAGCGTTGTCGGCTTTTCCTACGAGCAGTACTTC.

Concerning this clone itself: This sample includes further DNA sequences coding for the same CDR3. CDR3 sequence: CASSIASGSYEQYF. In DNA, the CDR3 is TGTGCCAGTAGTATAGCTAGCGGGAGTTACGAGCAGTACTTC. The chain is built from TRBV19 and TRBJ2-7; TRBD2 matches 10 bases. The CDR3 runs 14 residues. The V gene end was trimmed by 1 base and the J gene end by 4 bases; junction bases not matched to a gene: 1. Germline V gene data show CDR1 as LNHDA and CDR2 as SQIVND (reference sequence).

CDR3 coding DNA: TGTGCCAGCAGCCAAGATCTCCTGGGGGCCTCTAATCAGCCCCAGCATTTT. Translation: CASSQDLLGASNQPQHF. The chain uses TRBV14 and TRBJ1-5, with D perhaps TRBD1 (6 bases). CDR3 size: 17 residues. Germline-derived CDR1 and CDR2 are SGHDN and FVKESK. Trimming removed 0 bases at V and 4 bases at J, with 16 bases between. Looking up the rest from reference TRBV14 and TRBJ1-5 gives the full variable domain: EAGVTQFPSHSVIEKGQTVTLRCDPISGHDNLYWYRRVMGKEIKFLLHFVKESKQDESGMPNNRFLAERTGGTYSTLKVQPAELEDSGVYFCASSQDLLGASNQPQHFGDGTRLSIL.

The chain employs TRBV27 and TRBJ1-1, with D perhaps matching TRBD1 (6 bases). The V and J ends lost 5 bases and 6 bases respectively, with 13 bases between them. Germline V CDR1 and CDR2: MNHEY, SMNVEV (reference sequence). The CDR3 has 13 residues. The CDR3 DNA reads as TGTGCCAGCAGTCTCACAGGGACGGCTGAAGCTTTCTTT. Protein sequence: CASSLTGTAEAFF.

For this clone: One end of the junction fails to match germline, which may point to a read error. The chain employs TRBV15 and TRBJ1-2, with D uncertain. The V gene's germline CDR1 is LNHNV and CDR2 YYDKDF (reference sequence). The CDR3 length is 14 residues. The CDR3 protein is CATSRDPGSVAVGF. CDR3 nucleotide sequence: TGTGCCACCAGCAGAGATCCCGGAAGCGTTGCAGTAGGATTC.

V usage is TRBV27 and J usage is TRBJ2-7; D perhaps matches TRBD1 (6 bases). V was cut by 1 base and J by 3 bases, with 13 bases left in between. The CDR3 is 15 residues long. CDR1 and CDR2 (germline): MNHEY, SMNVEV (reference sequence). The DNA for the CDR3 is TGTGCCAGCAGTTTATTTTCAGGGGCTGTCTACGAGCAGTACTTC. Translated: CASSLFSGAVYEQYF.

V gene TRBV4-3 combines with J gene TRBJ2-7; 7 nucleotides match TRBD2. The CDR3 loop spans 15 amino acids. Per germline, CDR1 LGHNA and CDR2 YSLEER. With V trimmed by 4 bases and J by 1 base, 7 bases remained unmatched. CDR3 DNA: TGCGCCAGCAGCCCCGGGGCTAGCGGATCCTACGAGCAGTACTTC. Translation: CASSPGASGSYEQYF.

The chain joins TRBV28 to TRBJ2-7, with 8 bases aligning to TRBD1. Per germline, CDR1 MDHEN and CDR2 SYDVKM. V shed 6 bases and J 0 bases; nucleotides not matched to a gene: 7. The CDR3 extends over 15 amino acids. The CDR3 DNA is TGTGCCAGCAGACCCGGGACAGGATTCTCCTACGAGCAGTACTTC. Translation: CASRPGTGFSYEQYF.

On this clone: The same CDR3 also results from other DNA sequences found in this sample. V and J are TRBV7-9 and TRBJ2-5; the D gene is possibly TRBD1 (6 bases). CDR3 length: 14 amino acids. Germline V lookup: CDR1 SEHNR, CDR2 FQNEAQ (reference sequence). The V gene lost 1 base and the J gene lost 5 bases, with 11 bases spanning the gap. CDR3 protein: CASSLVGGLETQYF. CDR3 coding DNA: TGTGCCAGCAGCTTAGTTGGGGGCTTGGAGACCCAGTACTTC.